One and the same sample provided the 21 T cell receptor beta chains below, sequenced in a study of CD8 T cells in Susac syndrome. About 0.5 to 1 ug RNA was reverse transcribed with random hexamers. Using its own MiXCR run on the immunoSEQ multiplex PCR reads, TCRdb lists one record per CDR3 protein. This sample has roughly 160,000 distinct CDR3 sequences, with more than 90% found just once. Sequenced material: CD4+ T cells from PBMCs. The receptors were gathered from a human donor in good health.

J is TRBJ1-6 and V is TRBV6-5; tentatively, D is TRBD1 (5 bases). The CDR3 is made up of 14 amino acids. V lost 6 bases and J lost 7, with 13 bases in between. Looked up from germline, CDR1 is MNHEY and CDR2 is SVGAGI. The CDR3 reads CASSTTQGNSPLHF. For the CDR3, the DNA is TGTGCCAGCAGCACGACTCAGGGCAATTCACCCCTCCACTTT.

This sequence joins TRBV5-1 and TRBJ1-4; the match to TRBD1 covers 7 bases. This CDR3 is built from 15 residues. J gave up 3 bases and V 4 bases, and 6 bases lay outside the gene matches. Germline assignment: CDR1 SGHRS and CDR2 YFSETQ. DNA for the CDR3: TGCGCCAGCAGCAAAGACAGGGTATCTAATGAAAAACTGTTTTTT. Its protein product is CASSKDRVSNEKLFF.

The CDR3 region is CASSQRLHTDTQYF. CDR3 sequence (DNA): TGTGCCAGCAGCCAGCGCCTTCACACAGATACGCAGTATTTT. The chain couples TRBV3-1 to TRBJ2-3; no clear D gene. Germline CDR1 reads LGHDT; CDR2 reads YNNKEL (reference sequence). The V gene lost 3 bases and the J gene lost 2 bases, with 9 bases spanning the gap. CDR3 length: 14 residues.

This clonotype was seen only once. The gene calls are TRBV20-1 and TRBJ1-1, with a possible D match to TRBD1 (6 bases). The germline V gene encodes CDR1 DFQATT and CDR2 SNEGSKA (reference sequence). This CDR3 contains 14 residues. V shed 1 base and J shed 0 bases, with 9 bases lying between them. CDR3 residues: CSARGAGVNTEAFF. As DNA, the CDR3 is TGCAGTGCTAGAGGGGCAGGGGTGAACACTGAAGCTTTCTTT.

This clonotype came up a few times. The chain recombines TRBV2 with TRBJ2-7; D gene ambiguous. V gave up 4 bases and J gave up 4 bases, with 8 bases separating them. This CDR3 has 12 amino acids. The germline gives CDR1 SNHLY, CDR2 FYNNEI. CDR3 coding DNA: TGTGCCAGCAGTGCGCAGGATTACGAGCAGTACTTC. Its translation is CASSAQDYEQYF. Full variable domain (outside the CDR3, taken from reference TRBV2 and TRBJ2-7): EPEVTQTPSHQVTQMGQEVILRCVPISNHLYFYWYRQILGQKVEFLVSFYNNEISEKSEIFDDQFSVERPDGSNFTLKIRSTKLEDSAMYFCASSAQDYEQYFGPGTRLTVT.

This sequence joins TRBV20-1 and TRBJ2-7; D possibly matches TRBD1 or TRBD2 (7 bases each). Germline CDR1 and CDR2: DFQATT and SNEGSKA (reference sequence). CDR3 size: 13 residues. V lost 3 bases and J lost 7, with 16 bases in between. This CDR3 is CSASLGTAGEQYF. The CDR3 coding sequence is TGCAGTGCTAGCCTCGGGACAGCGGGGGAGCAGTACTTC.

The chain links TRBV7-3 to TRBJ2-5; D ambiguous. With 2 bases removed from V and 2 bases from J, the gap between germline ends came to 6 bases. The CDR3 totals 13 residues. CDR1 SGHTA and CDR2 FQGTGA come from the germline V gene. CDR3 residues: CASSLEQQETQYF. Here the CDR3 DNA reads TGTGCCAGCAGCTTAGAACAGCAAGAGACCCAGTACTTC.

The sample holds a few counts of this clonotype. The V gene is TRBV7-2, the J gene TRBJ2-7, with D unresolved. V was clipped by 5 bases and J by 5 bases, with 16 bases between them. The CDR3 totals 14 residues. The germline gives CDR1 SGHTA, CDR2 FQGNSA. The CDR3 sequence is CASSIPIGPHEQYF. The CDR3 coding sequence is TGTGCCAGCAGCATCCCTATCGGGCCCCACGAGCAGTACTTC. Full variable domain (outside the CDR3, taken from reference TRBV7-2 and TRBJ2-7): GAGVSQSPSNKVTEKGKDVELRCDPISGHTALYWYRQSLGQGLEFLIYFQGNSAPDKSGLPSDRFSAERTGGSVSTLTIQRTQQEDSAVYLCASSIPIGPHEQYFGPGTRLTVT.

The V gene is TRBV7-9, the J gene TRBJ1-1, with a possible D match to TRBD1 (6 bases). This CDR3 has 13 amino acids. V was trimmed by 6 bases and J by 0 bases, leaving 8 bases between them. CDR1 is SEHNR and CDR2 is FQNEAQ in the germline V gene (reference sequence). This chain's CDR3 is CASSWGLNTEAFF. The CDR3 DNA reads TGTGCCAGCAGTTGGGGGCTGAACACTGAAGCTTTCTTT.

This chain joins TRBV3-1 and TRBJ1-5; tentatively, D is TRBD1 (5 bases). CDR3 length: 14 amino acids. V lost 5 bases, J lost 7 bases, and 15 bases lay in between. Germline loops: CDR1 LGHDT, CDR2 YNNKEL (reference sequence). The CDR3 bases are TGTGCCAGCAGCTCGGGGACGGCTGGACAGCCCCAGCATTTT. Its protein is CASSSGTAGQPQHF.

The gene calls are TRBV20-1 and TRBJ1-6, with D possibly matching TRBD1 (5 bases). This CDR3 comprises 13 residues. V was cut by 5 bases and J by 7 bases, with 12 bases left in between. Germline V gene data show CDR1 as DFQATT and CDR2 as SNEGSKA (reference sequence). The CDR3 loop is CSAGGRANSPLHF. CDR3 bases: TGCAGTGCTGGTGGCAGGGCAAATTCACCCCTCCACTTT.

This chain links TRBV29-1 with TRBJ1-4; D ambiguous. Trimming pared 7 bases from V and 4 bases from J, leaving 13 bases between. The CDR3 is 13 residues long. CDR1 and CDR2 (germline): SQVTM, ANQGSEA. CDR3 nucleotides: TGCAGCGCCCGTAGGGCGAGTAATGAAAAACTGTTTTTT. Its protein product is CSARRASNEKLFF.

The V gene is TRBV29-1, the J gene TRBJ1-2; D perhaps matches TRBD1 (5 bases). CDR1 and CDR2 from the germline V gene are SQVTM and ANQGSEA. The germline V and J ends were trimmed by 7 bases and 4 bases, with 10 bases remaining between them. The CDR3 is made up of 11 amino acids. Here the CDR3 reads CSGQSGYGYTF. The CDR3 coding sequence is TGCAGCGGACAGTCCGGCTATGGCTACACCTTC.

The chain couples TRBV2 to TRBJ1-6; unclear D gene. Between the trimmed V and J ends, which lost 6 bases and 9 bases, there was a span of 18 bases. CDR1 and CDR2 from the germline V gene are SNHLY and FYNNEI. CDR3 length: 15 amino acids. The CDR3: CASRPRTEGGSPLHF. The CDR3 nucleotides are TGTGCCAGCAGGCCCAGGACGGAGGGAGGTTCACCCCTCCACTTT.

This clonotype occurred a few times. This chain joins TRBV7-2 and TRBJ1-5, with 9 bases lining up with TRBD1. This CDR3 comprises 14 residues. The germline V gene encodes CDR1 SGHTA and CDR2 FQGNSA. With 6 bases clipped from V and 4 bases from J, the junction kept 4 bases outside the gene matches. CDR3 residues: CASSLDRGNQPQHF. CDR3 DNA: TGTGCCAGCAGTTTGGACAGGGGAAATCAGCCCCAGCATTTT.

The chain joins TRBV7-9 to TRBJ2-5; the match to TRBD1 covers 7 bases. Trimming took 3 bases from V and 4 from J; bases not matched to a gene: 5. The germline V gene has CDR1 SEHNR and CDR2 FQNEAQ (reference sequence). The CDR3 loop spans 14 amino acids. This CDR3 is CASSFIAGGETQYF. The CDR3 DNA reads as TGTGCCAGCAGCTTTATTGCAGGGGGAGAGACCCAGTACTTC. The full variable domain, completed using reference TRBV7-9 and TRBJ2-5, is DTGVSQNPRHKITKRGQNVTFRCDPISEHNRLYWYRQTLGQGPEFLTYFQNEAQLEKSRLLSDRFSAERPKGSFSTLEIQRTEQGDSAMYLCASSFIAGGETQYFGPGTRLLVL.

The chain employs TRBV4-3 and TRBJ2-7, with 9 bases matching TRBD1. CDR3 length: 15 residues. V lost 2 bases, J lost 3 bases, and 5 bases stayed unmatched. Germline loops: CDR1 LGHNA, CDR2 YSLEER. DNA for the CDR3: TGCGCCAGCAGCCAAAACAGGGGGCCCGGCTACGAGCAGTACTTC. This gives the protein CASSQNRGPGYEQYF.

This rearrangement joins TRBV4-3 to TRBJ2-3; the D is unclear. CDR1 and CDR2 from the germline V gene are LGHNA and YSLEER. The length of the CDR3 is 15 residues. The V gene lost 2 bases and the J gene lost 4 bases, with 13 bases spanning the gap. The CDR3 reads CASSQFRSYPDTQYF. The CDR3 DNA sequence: TGCGCCAGCAGCCAATTCCGGTCATACCCAGATACGCAGTATTTT.

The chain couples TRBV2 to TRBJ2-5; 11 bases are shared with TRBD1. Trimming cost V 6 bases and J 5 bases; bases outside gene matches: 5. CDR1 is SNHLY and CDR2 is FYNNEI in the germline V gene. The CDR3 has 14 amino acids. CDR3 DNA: TGTGCCAGCAGCGCGGACAGGGGGCGGGAGACCCAGTACTTC. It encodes CASSADRGRETQYF.

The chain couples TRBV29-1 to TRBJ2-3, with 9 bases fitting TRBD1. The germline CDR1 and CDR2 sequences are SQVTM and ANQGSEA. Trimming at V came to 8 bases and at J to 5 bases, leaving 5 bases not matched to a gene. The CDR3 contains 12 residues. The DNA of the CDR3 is TGCAGCTCTCACAGGGGGCGAGATACGCAGTATTTT. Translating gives CSSHRGRDTQYF.

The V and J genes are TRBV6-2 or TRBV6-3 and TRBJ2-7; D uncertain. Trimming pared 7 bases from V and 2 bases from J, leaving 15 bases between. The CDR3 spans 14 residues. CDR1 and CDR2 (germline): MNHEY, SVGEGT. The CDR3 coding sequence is TGTGCCAGCAAAAAACCTGGCGGCACCTACGAGCAGTACTTC. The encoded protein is CASKKPGGTYEQYF.